These 15 T cell receptor beta chains came from one sample sequenced in a study of shared clonotypes between healthy human individuals. Using immunoSEQ multiplex PCR, the repertoire was profiled, and TCRdb retains in-frame clones only, with some absent. This sample has approximately 250,000 clones, with just over 65% found just once. Sequencing was done on a sample of memory CD4+ T cells sorted from blood. This sample's subset: CD45RA-negative fraction. The receptors shown here come from a man aged 25 to 40 in good health.

Details on this clone: A clone one base away is much larger, so this may be a read error. This rearrangement joins TRBV7-8 to TRBJ2-1; D ambiguous. The germline V gene encodes CDR1 SGHVS and CDR2 FQNEAQ. V dropped 0 bases and J dropped 10 bases, with 4 bases sitting between them. The CDR3 sequence is 11 residues long. CDR3 loop: CASSLAGEQFF. The CDR3 nucleotides are TGTGCCAGCAGCTTAGCGGGGGAGCAGTTCTTC.

This chain uses TRBV2 with TRBJ2-2; possibly TRBD2 for D (5 bases). V was pared by 8 bases and J by 5 bases, with 12 bases between. CDR3 size: 13 residues. The germline V gene encodes CDR1 SNHLY and CDR2 FYNNEI. The CDR3 sequence: CASWRAPTGELFF. The CDR3 nucleotides are TGTGCCAGCTGGCGGGCCCCGACCGGGGAGCTGTTTTTT.

The chain recombines TRBV7-2 with TRBJ2-7; D might be TRBD1 (5 bases). The germline V gene has CDR1 SGHTA and CDR2 FQGNSA. CDR3 length: 13 residues. The V and J ends lost 2 bases and 6 bases respectively, with 11 bases between them. The CDR3 protein is CASSLYVGAEQYF. For the CDR3, the DNA is TGTGCCAGCAGCTTATATGTAGGGGCCGAGCAGTACTTC.

V is TRBV7-7 and J is TRBJ2-1; 7 bases are a match to TRBD2. The ends lost 5 bases at V and 6 bases at J; junction bases unmatched: 10. There are 15 residues in the CDR3. Germline V gene lookup returns CDR1 SSHAT and CDR2 FNYEAQ (reference sequence). CDR3 region: CASSPSGGTINEQFF. CDR3 DNA: TGTGCCAGCAGCCCGTCTGGCGGGACTATCAATGAGCAGTTCTTC.

In regard to this clone: Additional DNA sequences in this sample encode the identical CDR3. The J gene is TRBJ2-5, the V gene TRBV11-2, with D perhaps TRBD2 (6 bases). Germline values: CDR1 SGHAT, CDR2 FQNNGV. The CDR3 runs 13 residues. V shed 2 bases and J shed 4 bases, with 8 bases lying between them. Written as DNA, the CDR3 is TGTGCCAGCAGCTTACCGGGAGCAGAGACCCAGTACTTC. Translation: CASSLPGAETQYF.

The gene calls are TRBV7-6 and TRBJ2-6, with 9 nucleotides matching TRBD1. The CDR3 consists of 17 residues. Per the germline V gene, CDR1 is SGHVS and CDR2 is FNYEAQ. Trimming took 5 bases from V and 1 from J; bases not matched to a gene: 6. CDR3 loop: CASSPGQGRSGANVLTF. DNA for the CDR3: TGTGCCAGCAGCCCGGGACAGGGTAGATCTGGGGCCAACGTCCTGACTTTC.

This chain uses TRBV5-5 with TRBJ2-3; D remains unclear. Trimming stripped 0 bases from V and 7 bases from J, with 6 bases between. Germline V gives CDR1 SGHKS, CDR2 YYEKEE (reference sequence). The CDR3 runs to 12 residues. Here the CDR3 DNA reads TGTGCCAGCAGCTTGGGTGGCTATACGCAGTATTTT. It is translated as CASSLGGYTQYF.

V is TRBV5-1 and J is TRBJ2-5; D is uncertain. Germline V gene lookup returns CDR1 SGHRS and CDR2 YFSETQ. V was clipped by 5 bases and J by 3 bases, with 17 bases between them. The CDR3 totals 15 residues. The CDR3 loop reads CASSFLPGSEETQYF. CDR3 nucleotides: TGCGCCAGCAGTTTTCTACCGGGTTCGGAAGAGACCCAGTACTTC.

The chain couples TRBV9 to TRBJ2-7; 11 positions agree with TRBD2. The V gene's germline CDR1 is SGDLS and CDR2 YYNGEE. Trimming at V came to 0 bases and at J to 6 bases, leaving 14 bases not matched to a gene. This CDR3 has 18 amino acids. In DNA, the CDR3 is TGTGCCAGCAGCGTAGCGGTTGGGGGTCAACTAGCGGGAGCCGAGCAGTACTTC. Translating it yields CASSVAVGGQLAGAEQYF.

The V gene is TRBV19, the J gene TRBJ2-3, with D possibly called TRBD1 or TRBD2 (5 bases each). Trimming removed 9 bases at V and 2 bases at J, with 15 bases between. The CDR3 has 14 amino acids. In germline, CDR1 is LNHDA, CDR2 SQIVND (reference sequence). The CDR3 loop is CASRLQGATDTQYF. The CDR3 DNA reads as TGTGCCAGCCGACTCCAGGGAGCCACAGATACGCAGTATTTT.

This sequence joins TRBV9 and TRBJ2-1; a weak D match, TRBD1 (6 bases). V was pared by 0 bases and J by 5 bases, with 15 bases between. The CDR3 is 16 amino acids. Germline assignment: CDR1 SGDLS and CDR2 YYNGEE. The DNA for the CDR3 is TGTGCCAGCAGCGTAGCAGGGGTCAAGTTTCACAATGAGCAGTTCTTC. Residues: CASSVAGVKFHNEQFF.

The chain uses TRBV10-3 and TRBJ2-3, with 8 bases that match TRBD2. Germline V CDR1 and CDR2: ENHRY, SYGVKD. The CDR3 is 16 amino acids. J was trimmed by 5 bases and V by 3 bases; bases with no gene match: 10. This chain's CDR3 is CAISDPRSLAGDTQYF. The CDR3 DNA reads as TGTGCCATCAGTGACCCTCGGTCCCTAGCGGGAGATACGCAGTATTTT.

The chain links TRBV4-3 to TRBJ2-1; D perhaps matches TRBD2 (6 bases). Germline assignment: CDR1 LGHNA and CDR2 YSLEER. CDR3 length: 12 amino acids. The V and J ends lost 4 bases and 10 bases respectively, with 11 bases between them. CDR3 sequence reads: CASSLTRGEQFF. CDR3 in DNA: TGCGCCAGCAGCCTGACCCGGGGGGAGCAGTTCTTC.

The chain recombines TRBV5-1 with TRBJ2-7, with D perhaps assigned TRBD1 or TRBD2 (5 bases each). Trimming shortened V by 0 bases and J by 2 bases, and 9 bases separated the two germline ends. This CDR3 contains 14 residues. The germline V gene has CDR1 SGHRS and CDR2 YFSETQ. The DNA of the CDR3 is TGCGCCAGCAGCTTGGGGGGGACCGCCTACGAGCAGTACTTC. It is translated as CASSLGGTAYEQYF. Based on the CDR3 plus reference TRBV5-1 and TRBJ2-7, the full variable domain is KAGVTQTPRYLIKTRGQQVTLSCSPISGHRSVSWYQQTPGQGLQFLFEYFSETQRNKGNFPGRFSGRQFSNSRSEMNVSTLELGDSALYLCASSLGGTAYEQYFGPGTRLTVT.

The chain is built from TRBV11-2 and TRBJ2-7, with TRBD1 matching 8 bases. V lost 3 bases, J lost 4 bases, and 5 bases stayed unmatched. The germline V gene encodes CDR1 SGHAT and CDR2 FQNNGV. This CDR3 comprises 14 residues. CDR3 region: CASSLGTGEYEQYF. CDR3 DNA: TGTGCCAGCAGCTTGGGGACAGGAGAATACGAGCAGTACTTC.